One sample yielded the 26 T cell receptor beta chains listed below, sequenced in a study of control samples from healthy donors and cancer patients. This table comes from immunoSEQ multiplex PCR, and its TCRdb copy is limited to in-frame clones, with some not included. The sample lists about 180,000 clones, around 90% occurring once. Material: blood. The receptors shown here come from a man aged 30 to 45 in good health.

This clone was found once. This chain links TRBV10-3 with TRBJ2-3, with D maybe TRBD2 (6 bases). V lost 4 bases, J lost 5 bases, and 16 bases lay in between. CDR3 length equals 15 residues. Germline V gene sequence: CDR1 ENHRY, CDR2 SYGVKD. CDR3 DNA: TGTGCCATCAGTGGGGGGACTCCGGGCCTAGATACGCAGTATTTT. Protein product: CAISGGTPGLDTQYF.

V is TRBV18 and J is TRBJ2-2; D is ambiguous. This CDR3 has 13 amino acids. The germline V and J ends were trimmed by 0 bases and 7 bases, with 6 bases remaining between them. CDR1 is KGHSH and CDR2 is LQKENI in the germline V gene. As DNA, the CDR3 is TGTGCCAGCTCACCACCGGAGCGCGGGGAGCTGTTTTTT. Its protein is CASSPPERGELFF.

The V and J genes are TRBV5-1 and TRBJ2-7; weak D call: TRBD1 (6 bases). Germline CDR1 reads SGHRS; CDR2 reads YFSETQ. The CDR3 is 14 amino acids. The ends were cut back, 3 bases at V and 0 bases at J, with 10 bases in the middle. CDR3 nucleotides: TGCGCCAGCAGCTCGCAGACAGGCTCCTACGAGCAGTACTTC. Its translation is CASSSQTGSYEQYF.

This sequence joins TRBV27 and TRBJ2-1, with TRBD1 identical over 9 bases. The CDR3 sequence is 14 residues long. CDR1 MNHEY and CDR2 SMNVEV come from the germline V gene (reference sequence). V gave up 5 bases and J gave up 4 bases; unmatched junction bases: 3. The CDR3 bases are TGTGCCAGCAGTCGGGGACAGGGATACAATGAGCAGTTCTTC. This gives the protein CASSRGQGYNEQFF.

The chain uses TRBV5-1 and TRBJ1-2, with TRBD1 matching 11 bases. CDR3 length: 15 amino acids. Germline-derived CDR1 and CDR2 are SGHRS and YFSETQ. The V and J ends lost 3 bases and 4 bases, in that order; junction bases with no gene match: 5. Written as DNA, the CDR3 is TGCGCCAGCAGCTCGGGGACAGGGGGTGCCTATGGCTACACCTTC. This encodes CASSSGTGGAYGYTF. The whole variable domain, remainder taken from reference TRBV5-1 and TRBJ1-2, is KAGVTQTPRYLIKTRGQQVTLSCSPISGHRSVSWYQQTPGQGLQFLFEYFSETQRNKGNFPGRFSGRQFSNSRSEMNVSTLELGDSALYLCASSSGTGGAYGYTFGSGTRLTVV.

With regard to this clone: This CDR3 is also generated by other DNA sequences in the sample. CDR3 in DNA: TGTGCCAGCTCACCAGAGGATACGCAGTATTTT. Residues: CASSPEDTQYF. V usage is TRBV18 and J usage is TRBJ2-3; no firm D call. The length of the CDR3 is 11 residues. Germline values: CDR1 KGHSH, CDR2 LQKENI. Trimming shortened V by 2 bases and J by 6 bases, and 3 bases separated the two germline ends.

This rearrangement joins TRBV19 to TRBJ1-4; weak D call: TRBD1 (6 bases). The CDR3 extends over 14 amino acids. Germline CDR1 LNHDA, CDR2 SQIVND (reference sequence). Trimming removed 1 base from V and 8 bases from J, with 11 bases in between. DNA for the CDR3: TGTGCCAGTAGTATAGGAGGGGGTGGCGAAAAACTGTTTTTT. Encoded protein: CASSIGGGGEKLFF.

The J gene is TRBJ2-1, the V gene TRBV25-1; 11 bases are shared with TRBD2. The length of the CDR3 is 16 residues. V shed 3 bases, J shed 8 bases, and the junction held 9 bases outside the gene matches. Germline V gene sequence: CDR1 MGHDK, CDR2 SYGVNS. Here the CDR3 reads CASSEASGRPTHEQFF. CDR3 bases: TGTGCCAGCAGTGAGGCTAGCGGGAGGCCTACACATGAGCAGTTCTTC. The full variable domain, its missing parts supplied by reference TRBV25-1 and TRBJ2-1, is EADIYQTPRYLVIGTGKKITLECSQTMGHDKMYWYQQDPGMELHLIHYSYGVNSTEKGDLSSESTVSRIRTEHFPLTLESARPSHTSQYLCASSEASGRPTHEQFFGPGTRLTVL.

The CDR3 region is CASSPDSNYGYTF. The CDR3 DNA reads as TGTGCCAGCAGCCCGGACAGTAACTATGGCTACACCTTC. The chain couples TRBV9 to TRBJ1-2, with D tentatively TRBD1 (6 bases). Germline assignment: CDR1 SGDLS and CDR2 YYNGEE. V lost 4 bases, J lost 1 base, and 8 bases lay in between. This CDR3 region has 13 residues. Full variable domain (remainder filled in from reference TRBV9 and TRBJ1-2): DSGVTQTPKHLITATGQRVTLRCSPRSGDLSVYWYQQSLDQGLQFLIQYYNGEERAKGNILERFSAQQFPDLHSELNLSSLELGDSALYFCASSPDSNYGYTFGSGTRLTVV.

The chain recombines TRBV21-1 with TRBJ2-1; TRBD2 reflects the table's D call only, with no check against the DNA. TRBV21-1 corresponds to a pseudogene. CDR3 length: 19 amino acids. The CDR3 is CASTLGTSGGATTYNEQFF. The DNA for the CDR3 is TGTGCCAGCACCCTCGGGACTAGCGGGGGGGCCACGACCTACAATGAGCAGTTCTTC.

The V and J genes are TRBV6-5 and TRBJ1-2, with D possibly TRBD1 on 5 matching bases. CDR1 and CDR2 from the germline V gene are MNHEY and SVGAGI. The germline V and J ends were trimmed by 7 bases and 4 bases, with 19 bases remaining between them. The CDR3 extends over 15 amino acids. The CDR3 coding sequence is TGTGCCAGCATCAAGGGGTTGGGGCTAAGCTATGGCTACACCTTC. Translating gives CASIKGLGLSYGYTF.

The chain joins TRBV4-1 to TRBJ1-1; D perhaps matches TRBD1 (6 bases). Germline CDR1 reads MGHRA; CDR2 reads YSYEKL. The CDR3 is 15 residues long. Trimming left V 1 base short and J 4 bases short, with 13 bases between. The CDR3 nucleotides read TGCGCCAGCAGCCAAGTCTCAGGGGAGGGCACTGAAGCTTTCTTT. Encoded protein: CASSQVSGEGTEAFF.

The CDR3 DNA reads TGTGCCAGCAGCGTGGGACTAGCGTCGGGCGATGAGCAGTTCTTC. Amino acids: CASSVGLASGDEQFF. The chain is built from TRBV9 and TRBJ2-1, with 10 nucleotides matching TRBD2. This CDR3 has 15 residues. Germline values: CDR1 SGDLS, CDR2 YYNGEE. V dropped 2 bases and J dropped 8; count of bases not matched to a gene: 7. The full variable domain, its missing parts supplied by reference TRBV9 and TRBJ2-1, is DSGVTQTPKHLITATGQRVTLRCSPRSGDLSVYWYQQSLDQGLQFLIQYYNGEERAKGNILERFSAQQFPDLHSELNLSSLELGDSALYFCASSVGLASGDEQFFGPGTRLTVL.

V usage is TRBV5-1 and J usage is TRBJ2-7; D possibly corresponds to TRBD2 (6 bases). From germline, CDR1 is SGHRS and CDR2 YFSETQ. Trimming pared 4 bases from V and 1 base from J, leaving 12 bases between. This CDR3 spans 14 amino acids. The chain's CDR3 is CASSPSGLSYEQYF. For the CDR3, the DNA is TGCGCCAGCAGCCCCAGCGGGCTTTCCTACGAGCAGTACTTC.

The V gene is TRBV28, the J gene TRBJ1-2; 7 nucleotides match TRBD1. This CDR3 comprises 14 residues. With 3 bases clipped from V and 0 bases from J, the junction kept 1 base outside the gene matches. Germline V CDR1 and CDR2: MDHEN, SYDVKM. The CDR3 sequence is CASSFGTANYGYTF. CDR3 nucleotides: TGTGCCAGCAGTTTCGGGACAGCTAACTATGGCTACACCTTC.

The rearrangement joins TRBV2 to TRBJ2-1; 13 bases map to TRBD2. This CDR3 spans 17 amino acids. The germline gives CDR1 SNHLY, CDR2 FYNNEI. V dropped 6 bases and J dropped 7; count of bases not matched to a gene: 12. The CDR3, as DNA: TGTGCCAGCAGCCCGACTAGCGGGGGGACGACGGGGAATGAGCAGTTCTTC. This sequence encodes CASSPTSGGTTGNEQFF.

The chain employs TRBV5-1 and TRBJ2-7, with D unclear. Germline V gives CDR1 SGHRS, CDR2 YFSETQ. This CDR3 comprises 15 residues. Trimming removed 7 bases from V and 0 bases from J, with 17 bases in between. CDR3 loop: CASRRTDGSSYEQYF. CDR3 bases: TGCGCCAGCCGGCGGACGGACGGTAGCTCCTACGAGCAGTACTTC.

The V and J genes are TRBV15 and TRBJ2-5, with D possibly being TRBD2 (6 bases). Trimming removed 2 bases from V and 5 bases from J, with 12 bases in between. This CDR3 has 14 amino acids. The germline gives CDR1 LNHNV, CDR2 YYDKDF (reference sequence). The DNA of the CDR3 is TGTGCCACCAGCAGAACTACTAGCATCGAGACCCAGTACTTC. This translates into CATSRTTSIETQYF.

This sequence joins TRBV6-5 and TRBJ1-3; 8 bases align to TRBD1. Germline V gene sequence: CDR1 MNHEY, CDR2 SVGAGI. V lost 4 bases, J lost 1 base, and 6 bases stayed unmatched. The CDR3 has 16 amino acids. The CDR3 DNA sequence: TGTGCCAGCAGTTCGGGACAGGCAGGATCTGGAAACACCATATATTTT. The encoded protein is CASSSGQAGSGNTIYF.

This clone was seen just once. This chain links TRBV6-5 with TRBJ1-2; TRBD1 matches 7 bases. V trimming: 6 bases; J trimming: 1 base; junction bases outside the gene matches: 8. The CDR3 is made up of 15 amino acids. Germline V gene sequence: CDR1 MNHEY, CDR2 SVGAGI. Written as DNA, the CDR3 is TGTGCCAGCAGGTCCATCGACAGGGTTAACTATGGCTACACCTTC. Translated, it gives CASRSIDRVNYGYTF.

The gene calls are TRBV11-2 and TRBJ1-1; 8 nucleotides match TRBD1. Looked up from germline, CDR1 is SGHAT and CDR2 is FQNNGV. This CDR3 comprises 12 residues. J was trimmed by 8 bases and V by 5 bases; bases with no gene match: 4. Here the CDR3 reads CASSRTGIEAFF. CDR3 sequence (DNA): TGTGCCAGCAGCAGGACAGGGATCGAAGCTTTCTTT.

The DNA for the CDR3 is TGTGCCTGGAGTCCCGGGGACTACAATGAGCAGTTCTTC. It translates to CAWSPGDYNEQFF. The rearrangement links TRBV30 to TRBJ2-1, with a weak D call TRBD2 (5 bases). The CDR3 spans 13 residues. Trimming removed 2 bases from V and 3 bases from J, with 8 bases in between. The germline gives CDR1 GTSNPN, CDR2 SVGIG (reference sequence).

This clone was seen a single time. J is TRBJ1-1 and V is TRBV7-9; D is perhaps TRBD1 (5 bases). The length of the CDR3 is 16 residues. V dropped 5 bases and J dropped 3 bases, with 19 bases sitting between them. Germline lookup yields CDR1 SEHNR and CDR2 FQNEAQ (reference sequence). CDR3 DNA: TGTGCCAGCAGCCTCCCCCGATCGTGGGGCTACACTGAAGCTTTCTTT. This codes for CASSLPRSWGYTEAFF.

A remark on this clone: The same CDR3 also results from other DNA sequences found in this sample. The chain recombines TRBV6-4 with TRBJ1-2; weak D call: TRBD1 (5 bases). V lost 0 bases and J lost 8, with 7 bases in between. Germline V gene lookup returns CDR1 MRHNA and CDR2 SNTAGT. This CDR3 is built from 12 residues. CDR3 protein: CASSDSGGGYTF. As DNA, the CDR3 is TGTGCCAGCAGTGACTCGGGGGGAGGCTACACCTTC.

The V call is TRBV18, the J call TRBJ1-1, with D possibly being TRBD1 (5 bases). CDR1 and CDR2 (germline): KGHSH, LQKENI. The CDR3 is 14 residues long. Trimming removed 8 bases from V and 3 bases from J, with 16 bases in between. DNA of the CDR3: TGTGCCAGCCTCGTGGGGAGGGGACACACTGAAGCTTTCTTT. It is translated as CASLVGRGHTEAFF.

CDR3: CATSREDSGELFF. The CDR3 DNA reads TGTGCCACCAGCAGAGAGGACTCCGGGGAGCTGTTTTTT. The chain has TRBV15 and TRBJ2-2; D perhaps matches TRBD2 (5 bases). Germline V gene data show CDR1 as LNHNV and CDR2 as YYDKDF (reference sequence). Between the trimmed V and J ends, which lost 0 bases and 6 bases, there was a span of 5 bases. The CDR3 totals 13 residues.